The following is a TCR beta chain sequence with its context. Clones were read by immunoSEQ multiplex PCR, and TCRdb kept only the in-frame ones, dropping some. The sample records 450,000 to 500,000 clones, 70% to 90% being singletons. This sample was included in a study of blood T cell repertoires in COVID-19. Per the germline V gene, CDR1 is SGHRS and CDR2 is YFSETQ. The trim removed 4 bases at V and 7 bases at J, leaving 9 bases unmatched. The CDR3 extends over 15 amino acids. This TCR derives from a woman aged 60-75 years who had recovered from COVID-19. Sequencing was performed on PBMCs or T cells enriched from blood (not recorded which). The chain recombines TRBV5-1 with TRBJ1-5, with TRBD1 identical over 9 bases. CDR3 amino acids: CASSLTGGNGQPQHF. The CDR3 region has the DNA TGCGCCAGCAGCCTAACAGGGGGCAACGGGCAGCCCCAGCATTTT.